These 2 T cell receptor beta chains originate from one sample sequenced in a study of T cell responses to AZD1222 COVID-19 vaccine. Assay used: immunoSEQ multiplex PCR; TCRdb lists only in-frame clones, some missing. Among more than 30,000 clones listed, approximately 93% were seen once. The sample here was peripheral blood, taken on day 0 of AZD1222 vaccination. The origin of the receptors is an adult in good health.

CDR3 coding DNA: TGTGCCAGCAGCTTAAACAGGGGGTCCAATCAGCCCCAGCATTTT. Translated: CASSLNRGSNQPQHF. The chain uses TRBV7-6 and TRBJ1-5, with 8 bases lining up with TRBD1. Unmatched junction bases numbered 3, after V lost 2 bases and J lost 3 bases. The CDR3 contains 15 residues. Germline V gene lookup returns CDR1 SGHVS and CDR2 FNYEAQ.

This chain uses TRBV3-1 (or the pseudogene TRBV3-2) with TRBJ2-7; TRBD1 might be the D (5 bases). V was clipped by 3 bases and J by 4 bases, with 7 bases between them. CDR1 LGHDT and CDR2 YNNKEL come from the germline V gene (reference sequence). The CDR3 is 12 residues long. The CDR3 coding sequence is TGTGCCAGCAGCCACAAGGGGTACGAGCAGTACTTC. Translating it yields CASSHKGYEQYF.